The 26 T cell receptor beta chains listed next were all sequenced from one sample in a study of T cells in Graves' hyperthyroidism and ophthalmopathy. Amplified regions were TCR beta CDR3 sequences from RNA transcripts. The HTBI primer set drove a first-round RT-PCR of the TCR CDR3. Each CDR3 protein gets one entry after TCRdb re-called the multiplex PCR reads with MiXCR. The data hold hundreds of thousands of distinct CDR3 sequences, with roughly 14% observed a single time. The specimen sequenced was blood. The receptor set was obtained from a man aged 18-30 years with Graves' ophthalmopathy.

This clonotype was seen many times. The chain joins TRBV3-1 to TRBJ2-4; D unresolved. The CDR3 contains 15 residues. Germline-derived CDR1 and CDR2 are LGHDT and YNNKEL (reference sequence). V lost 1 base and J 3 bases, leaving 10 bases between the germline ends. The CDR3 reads CASSQVATRKNIQYF. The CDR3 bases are TGTGCCAGCAGCCAAGTTGCGACCCGCAAAAACATTCAGTACTTC.

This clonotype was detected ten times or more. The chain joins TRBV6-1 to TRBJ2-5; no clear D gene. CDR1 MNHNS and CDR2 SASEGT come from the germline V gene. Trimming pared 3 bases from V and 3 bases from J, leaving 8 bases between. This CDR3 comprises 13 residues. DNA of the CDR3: TGTGCCAGCAGTGAGGGCTTAAAAGAGACCCAGTACTTC. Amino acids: CASSEGLKETQYF.

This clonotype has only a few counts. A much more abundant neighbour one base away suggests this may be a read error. The CDR3 sequence is CASGRDRAYEQYF. The CDR3 region has the DNA TGTGCCAGCGGACGGGACAGGGCCTACGAGCAGTACTTC. The J gene is TRBJ2-7, the V gene TRBV2; 9 bases match TRBD1. Trimming removed 8 bases from V and 2 bases from J; junction bases left unmatched: 4. Germline CDR1 reads SNHLY; CDR2 reads FYNNEI. The CDR3 runs 13 residues. Full variable domain (missing parts from reference TRBV2 and TRBJ2-7): EPEVTQTPSHQVTQMGQEVILRCVPISNHLYFYWYRQILGQKVEFLVSFYNNEISEKSEIFDDQFSVERPDGSNFTLKIRSTKLEDSAMYFCASGRDRAYEQYFGPGTRLTVT.

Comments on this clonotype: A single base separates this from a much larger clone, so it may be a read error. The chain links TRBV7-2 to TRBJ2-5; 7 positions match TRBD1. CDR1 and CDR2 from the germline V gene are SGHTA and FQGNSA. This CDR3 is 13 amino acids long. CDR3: CASGLREQGPQYF. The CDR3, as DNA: TGTGCCAGCGGCTTAAGGGAACAGGGGCCTCAGTACTTC.

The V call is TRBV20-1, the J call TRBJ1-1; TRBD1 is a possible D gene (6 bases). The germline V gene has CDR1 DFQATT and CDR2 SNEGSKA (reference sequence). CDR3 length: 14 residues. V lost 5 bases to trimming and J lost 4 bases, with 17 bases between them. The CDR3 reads CSAPKTTGGTEAFF. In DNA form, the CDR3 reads TGCAGTGCTCCTAAAACGACAGGCGGCACTGAAGCTTTCTTT.

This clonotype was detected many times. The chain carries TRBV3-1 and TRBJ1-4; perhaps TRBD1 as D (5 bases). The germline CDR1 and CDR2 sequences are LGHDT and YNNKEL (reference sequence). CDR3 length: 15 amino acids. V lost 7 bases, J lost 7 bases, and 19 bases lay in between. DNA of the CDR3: TGTGCCAGCACCCTAGGTGGGGGAACGGGTGAAAAACTGTTTTTT. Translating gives CASTLGGGTGEKLFF.

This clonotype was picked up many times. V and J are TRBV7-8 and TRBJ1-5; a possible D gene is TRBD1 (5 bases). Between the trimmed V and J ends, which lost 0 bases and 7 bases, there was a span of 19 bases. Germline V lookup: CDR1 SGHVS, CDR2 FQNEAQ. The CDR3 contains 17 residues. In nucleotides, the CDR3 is TGTGCCAGCAGCTTAGCTGAAAACCCGGGGGGTTGGCAGCCCCAGCATTTT. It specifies CASSLAENPGGWQPQHF.

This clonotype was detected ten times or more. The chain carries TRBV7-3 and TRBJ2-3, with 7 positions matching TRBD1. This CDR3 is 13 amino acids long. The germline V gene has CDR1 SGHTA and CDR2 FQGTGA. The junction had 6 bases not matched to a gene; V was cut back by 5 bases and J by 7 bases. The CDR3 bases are TGTGCCAGCAGCACGGGACAGCTCAATACGCAGTATTTT. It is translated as CASSTGQLNTQYF.

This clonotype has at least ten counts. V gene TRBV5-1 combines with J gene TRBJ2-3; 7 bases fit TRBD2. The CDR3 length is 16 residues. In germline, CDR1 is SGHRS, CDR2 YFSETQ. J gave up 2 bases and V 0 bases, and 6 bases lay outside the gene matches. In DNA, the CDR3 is TGCGCCAGCAGCTTGGAGCGGACTAGGGACACAGATACGCAGTATTTT. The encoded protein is CASSLERTRDTDTQYF.

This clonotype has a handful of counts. CDR3 sequence: CASSSDRDPYQPQHF. CDR3 bases: TGTGCCAGCAGTTCCGACAGGGATCCCTATCAGCCCCAGCATTTT. The V and J genes are TRBV4-2 and TRBJ1-5; 7 bases match TRBD1. CDR3 size: 15 residues. Losses at the gene ends were 6 bases for V and 5 bases for J; bases not matched to a gene: 10. The germline V gene encodes CDR1 LGHNA and CDR2 YNFKEQ.

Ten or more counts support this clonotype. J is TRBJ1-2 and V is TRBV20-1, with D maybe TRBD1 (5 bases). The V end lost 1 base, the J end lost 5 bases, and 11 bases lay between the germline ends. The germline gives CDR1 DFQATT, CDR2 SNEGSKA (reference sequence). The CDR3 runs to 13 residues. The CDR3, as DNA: TGCAGTGCTAGAGGGTGGGGCTGGTATGGCTACACCTTC. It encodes CSARGWGWYGYTF.

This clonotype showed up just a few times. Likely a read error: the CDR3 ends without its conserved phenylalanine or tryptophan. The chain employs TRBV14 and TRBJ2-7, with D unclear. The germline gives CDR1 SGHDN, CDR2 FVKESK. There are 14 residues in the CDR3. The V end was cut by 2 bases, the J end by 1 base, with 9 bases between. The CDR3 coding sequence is TGTGCCAGCAGCCAACCAGGACCTTCCTACGAGCAGTACCTC. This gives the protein CASSQPGPSYEQYL.

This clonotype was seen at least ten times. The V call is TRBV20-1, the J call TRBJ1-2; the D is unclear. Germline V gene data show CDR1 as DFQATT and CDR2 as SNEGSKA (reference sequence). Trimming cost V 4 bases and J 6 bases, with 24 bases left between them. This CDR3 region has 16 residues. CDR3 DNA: TGCAGTGCTACCAGCGCCCCGGGCCTATATGCTGATGGCTACACCTTC. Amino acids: CSATSAPGLYADGYTF.

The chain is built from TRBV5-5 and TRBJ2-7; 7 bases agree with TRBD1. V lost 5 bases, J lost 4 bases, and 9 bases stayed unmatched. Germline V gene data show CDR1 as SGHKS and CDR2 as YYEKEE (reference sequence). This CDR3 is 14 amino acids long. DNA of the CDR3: TGTGCCAGCAGGGAACGGGACAGTCGATACGAGCAGTACTTC. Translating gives CASRERDSRYEQYF. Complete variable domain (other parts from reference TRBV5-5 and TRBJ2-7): DAGVTQSPTHLIKTRGQQVTLRCSPISGHKSVSWYQQVLGQGPQFIFQYYEKEERGRGNFPDRFSARQFPNYSSELNVNALLLGDSALYLCASRERDSRYEQYFGPGTRLTVT.

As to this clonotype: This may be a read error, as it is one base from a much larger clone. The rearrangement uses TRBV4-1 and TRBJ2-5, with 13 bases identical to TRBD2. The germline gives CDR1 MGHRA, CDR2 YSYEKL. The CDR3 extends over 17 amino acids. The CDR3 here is CVSSLLLAGGQQETQYF. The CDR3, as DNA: TGCGTCAGCAGCCTTTTACTAGCGGGGGGGCAACAAGAGACCCAGTACTTC.

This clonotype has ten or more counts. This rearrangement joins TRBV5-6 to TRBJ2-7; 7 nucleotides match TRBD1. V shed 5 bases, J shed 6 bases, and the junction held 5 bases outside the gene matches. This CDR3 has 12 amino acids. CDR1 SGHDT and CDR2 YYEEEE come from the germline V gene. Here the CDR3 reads CASSTGVGEQYF. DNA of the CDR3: TGTGCCAGCAGTACAGGGGTGGGCGAGCAGTACTTC.

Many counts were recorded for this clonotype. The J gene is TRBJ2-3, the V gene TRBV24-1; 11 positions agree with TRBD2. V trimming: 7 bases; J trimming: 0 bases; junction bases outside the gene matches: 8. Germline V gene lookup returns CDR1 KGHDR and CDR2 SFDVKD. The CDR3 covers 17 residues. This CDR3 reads CATSLAGGFTSTDTQYF. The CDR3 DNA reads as TGTGCCACCAGCCTAGCGGGGGGTTTCACTAGCACAGATACGCAGTATTTT.

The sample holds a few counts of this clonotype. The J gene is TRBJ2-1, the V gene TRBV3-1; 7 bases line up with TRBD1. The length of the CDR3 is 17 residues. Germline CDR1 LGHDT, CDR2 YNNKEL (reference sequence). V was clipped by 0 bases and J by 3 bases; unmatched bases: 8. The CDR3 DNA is TGTGCCAGCAGCCAAGACATTAAGGGGGCATTCTACAATGAGCAGTTCTTC. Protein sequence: CASSQDIKGAFYNEQFF.

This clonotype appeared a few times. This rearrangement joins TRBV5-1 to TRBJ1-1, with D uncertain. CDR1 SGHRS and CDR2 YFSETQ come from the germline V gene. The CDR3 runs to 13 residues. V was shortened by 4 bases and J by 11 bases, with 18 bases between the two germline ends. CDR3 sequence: CASSIPSGDGAFF. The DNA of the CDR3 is TGCGCCAGCAGCATCCCCTCCGGTGATGGGGCTTTCTTT.

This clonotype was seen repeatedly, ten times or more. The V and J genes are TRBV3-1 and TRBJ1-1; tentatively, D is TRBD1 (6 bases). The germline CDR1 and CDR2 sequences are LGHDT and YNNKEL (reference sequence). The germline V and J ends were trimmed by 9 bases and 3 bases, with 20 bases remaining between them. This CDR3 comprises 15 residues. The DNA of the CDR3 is TGTGCCAGTAGACTCGCCGGGGGGCTGGACACTGAAGCTTTCTTT. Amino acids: CASRLAGGLDTEAFF.

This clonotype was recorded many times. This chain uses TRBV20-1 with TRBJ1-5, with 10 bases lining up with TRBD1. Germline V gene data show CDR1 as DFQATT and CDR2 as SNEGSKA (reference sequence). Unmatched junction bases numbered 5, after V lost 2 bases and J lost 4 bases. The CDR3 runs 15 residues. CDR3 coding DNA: TGCAGTGCTAGAACCGGGACAGGGGTTAATCAGCCCCAGCATTTT. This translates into CSARTGTGVNQPQHF.

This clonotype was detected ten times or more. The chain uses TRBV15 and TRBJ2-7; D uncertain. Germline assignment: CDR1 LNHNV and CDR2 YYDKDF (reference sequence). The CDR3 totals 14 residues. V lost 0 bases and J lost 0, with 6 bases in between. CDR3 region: CATSRDPASYEQYF. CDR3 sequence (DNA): TGTGCCACCAGCAGAGACCCAGCCTCCTACGAGCAGTACTTC.

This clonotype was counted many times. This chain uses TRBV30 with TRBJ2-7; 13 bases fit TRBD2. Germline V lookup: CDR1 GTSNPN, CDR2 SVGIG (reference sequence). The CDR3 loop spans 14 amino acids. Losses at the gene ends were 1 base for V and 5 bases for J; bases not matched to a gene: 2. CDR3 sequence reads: CAWSGLAGGNEQYF. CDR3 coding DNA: TGTGCCTGGAGTGGACTAGCGGGAGGCAACGAGCAGTACTTC. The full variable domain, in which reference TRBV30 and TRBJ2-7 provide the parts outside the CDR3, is SQTIHQWPATLVQPVGSPLSLECTVEGTSNPNLYWYRQAAGRGLQLLFYSVGIGQISSEVPQNLSASRPQDRQFILSSKKLLLSDSGFYLCAWSGLAGGNEQYFGPGTRLTVT.

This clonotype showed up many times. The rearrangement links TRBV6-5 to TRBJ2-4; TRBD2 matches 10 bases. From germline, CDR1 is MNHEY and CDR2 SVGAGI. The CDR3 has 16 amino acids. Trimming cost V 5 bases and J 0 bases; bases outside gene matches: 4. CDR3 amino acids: CASSNTSGIAKNIQYF. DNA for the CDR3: TGTGCCAGCAGTAACACTAGCGGGATAGCCAAAAACATTCAGTACTTC.

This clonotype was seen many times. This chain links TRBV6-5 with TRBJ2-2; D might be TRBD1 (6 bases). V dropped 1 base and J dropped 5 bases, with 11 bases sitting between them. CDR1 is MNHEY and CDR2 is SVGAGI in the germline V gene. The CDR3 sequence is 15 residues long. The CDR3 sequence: CASSYLGAQTGELFF. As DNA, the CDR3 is TGTGCCAGCAGTTACTTGGGGGCGCAGACCGGGGAGCTGTTTTTT.

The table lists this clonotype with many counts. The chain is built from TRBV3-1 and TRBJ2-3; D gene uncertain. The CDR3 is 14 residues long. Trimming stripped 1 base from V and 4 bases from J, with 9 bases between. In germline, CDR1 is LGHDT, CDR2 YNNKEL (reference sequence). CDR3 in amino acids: CASSQGEVADTQYF. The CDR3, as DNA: TGTGCCAGCAGCCAAGGCGAGGTCGCAGATACGCAGTATTTT.